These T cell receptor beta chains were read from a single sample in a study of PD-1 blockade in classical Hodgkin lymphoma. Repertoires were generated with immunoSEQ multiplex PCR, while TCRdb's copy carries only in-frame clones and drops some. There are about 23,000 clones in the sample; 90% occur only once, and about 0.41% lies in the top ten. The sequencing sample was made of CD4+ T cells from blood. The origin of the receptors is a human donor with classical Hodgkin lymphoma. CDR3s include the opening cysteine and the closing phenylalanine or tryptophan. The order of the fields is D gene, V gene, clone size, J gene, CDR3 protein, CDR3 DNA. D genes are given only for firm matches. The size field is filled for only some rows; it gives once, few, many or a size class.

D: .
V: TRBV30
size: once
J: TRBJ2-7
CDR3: CACQVTWVADYEQYF
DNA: TGTGCCTGCCAGGTAACGTGGGTCGCCGACTACGAGCAGTACTTC

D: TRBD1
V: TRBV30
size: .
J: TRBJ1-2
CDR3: CAWARQGWNYGYTF
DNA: TGTGCCTGGGCGAGACAGGGTTGGAACTATGGCTACACCTTC

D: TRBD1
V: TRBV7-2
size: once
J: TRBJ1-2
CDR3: CASSLGQGYGYTF
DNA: TGTGCCAGCAGCTTGGGACAGGGATATGGCTACACCTTC

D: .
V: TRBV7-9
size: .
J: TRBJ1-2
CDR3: CASSLISASYAKGYTF
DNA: TGTGCCAGCAGCTTAATTTCGGCCTCCTATGCGAAGGGCTACACCTTC

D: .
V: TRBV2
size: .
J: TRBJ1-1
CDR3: CASSQVENTEAFF
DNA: TGTGCCAGCAGTCAGGTGGAGAACACTGAAGCTTTCTTT

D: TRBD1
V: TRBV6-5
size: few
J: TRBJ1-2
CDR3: CASRPRDRDNYGYTF
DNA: TGTGCCAGCAGACCCCGGGACAGAGACAACTATGGCTACACCTTC

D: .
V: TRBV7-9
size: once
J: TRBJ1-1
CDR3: CASTQGFDTEAFF
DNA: TGTGCCAGCACTCAGGGATTTGACACTGAAGCTTTCTTT

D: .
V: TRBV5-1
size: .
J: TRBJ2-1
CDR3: CASSLGGTWGNEQFF
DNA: TGCGCCAGCAGCTTGGGCGGGACCTGGGGCAATGAGCAGTTCTTC

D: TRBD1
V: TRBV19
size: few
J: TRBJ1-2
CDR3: CASSLGTGNGYTF
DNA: TGTGCCAGTAGCCTCGGGACAGGGAATGGCTACACCTTC

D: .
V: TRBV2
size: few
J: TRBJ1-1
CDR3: CASSERLMNTEAFF
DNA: TGTGCCAGCAGTGAACGACTTATGAACACTGAAGCTTTCTTT

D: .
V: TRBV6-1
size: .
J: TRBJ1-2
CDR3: CASSAERGRANYGYTF
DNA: TGTGCCAGCAGTGCGGAGAGGGGTAGAGCTAACTATGGCTACACCTTC

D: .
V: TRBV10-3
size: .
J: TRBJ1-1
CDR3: CAISGTKGYTEAFF
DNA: TGTGCCATCAGCGGGACTAAGGGGTACACTGAAGCTTTCTTT

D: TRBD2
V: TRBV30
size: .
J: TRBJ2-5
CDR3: CAWSGYTSGGPKTQYF
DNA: TGTGCCTGGAGTGGTTACACTAGCGGGGGGCCCAAGACCCAGTACTTC

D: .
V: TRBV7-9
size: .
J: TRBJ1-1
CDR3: CASSIRLNTEAFF
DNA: TGTGCCAGCAGCATAAGGTTGAACACTGAAGCTTTCTTT

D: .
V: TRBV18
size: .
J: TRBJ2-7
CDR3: CASSQGPREQYF
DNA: TGTGCCAGCTCACAAGGGCCGCGGGAGCAGTACTTC

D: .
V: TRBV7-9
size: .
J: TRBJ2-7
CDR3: CASKKSDYEQYF
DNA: TGTGCCAGCAAGAAGTCTGACTACGAGCAGTACTTC

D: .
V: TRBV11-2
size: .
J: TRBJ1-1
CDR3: CASTNSGTEAFF
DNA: TGTGCCAGCACCAATTCGGGGACTGAAGCTTTCTTT

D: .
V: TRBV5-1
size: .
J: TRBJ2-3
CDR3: CASSLGGTDTQYF
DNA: TGCGCCAGCAGCTTGGGGGGGACAGATACGCAGTATTTT

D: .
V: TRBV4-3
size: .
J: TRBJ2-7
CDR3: CASSQDMWSLAYEQYF
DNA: TGCGCCAGCAGCCAAGATATGTGGTCGCTAGCGTATGAGCAGTACTTC

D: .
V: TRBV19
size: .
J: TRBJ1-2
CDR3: CASSLHRDIYTF
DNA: TGTGCCAGTAGTCTCCACAGGGACATCTACACCTTC

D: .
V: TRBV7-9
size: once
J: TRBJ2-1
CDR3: CASSLGRTFPEQFF
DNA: TGTGCCAGCAGCTTAGGGAGGACGTTCCCTGAGCAGTTCTTC

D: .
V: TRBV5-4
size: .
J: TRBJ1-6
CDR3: CASSWVKGSYNSPLHF
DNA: TGTGCCAGCAGCTGGGTGAAGGGCTCCTATAATTCACCCCTCCACTTT

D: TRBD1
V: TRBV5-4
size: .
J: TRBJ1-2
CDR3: CASSMDRALYGYTF
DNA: TGTGCCAGCAGCATGGACAGGGCCCTGTATGGCTACACCTTC

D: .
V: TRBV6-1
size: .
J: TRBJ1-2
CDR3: CASSDTPGRGFNYGYTF
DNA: TGTGCCAGCAGTGATACACCCGGACGGGGGTTTAACTATGGCTACACCTTC

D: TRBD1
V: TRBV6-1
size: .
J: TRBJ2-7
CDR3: CASSERVGQGMNEQYF
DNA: TGTGCCAGCAGTGAAAGGGTGGGACAGGGTATGAACGAGCAGTACTTC

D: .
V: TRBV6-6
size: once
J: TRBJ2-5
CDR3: CASSYSKETQYF
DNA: TGTGCCAGCAGTTACTCGAAAGAGACCCAGTACTTC

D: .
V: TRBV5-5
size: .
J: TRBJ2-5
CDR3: CASSLGRGETQYF
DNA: TGTGCCAGCAGTCTCGGAAGGGGAGAGACCCAGTACTTC

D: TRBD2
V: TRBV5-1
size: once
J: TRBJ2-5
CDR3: CASSTTGTSGTETQYF
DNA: TGCGCCAGCAGCACGACCGGGACTAGCGGGACCGAGACCCAGTACTTC

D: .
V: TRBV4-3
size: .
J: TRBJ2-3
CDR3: CASSQLYLDTQYF
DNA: TGCGCCAGCAGCCAACTGTATCTGGATACGCAGTATTTT

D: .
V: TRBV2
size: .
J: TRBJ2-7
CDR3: CASSVSLGEQYF
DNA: TGTGCCAGCAGTGTCTCTCTGGGCGAGCAGTACTTC

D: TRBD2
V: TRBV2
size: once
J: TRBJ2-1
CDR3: CASSAAGELYNEQFF
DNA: TGTGCCAGCAGTGCAGCGGGGGAGCTCTACAATGAGCAGTTCTTC

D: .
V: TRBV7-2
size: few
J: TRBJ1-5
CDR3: CASSLGSRQPQHF
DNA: TGTGCCAGCAGCTTAGGGTCTCGGCAGCCCCAGCATTTT

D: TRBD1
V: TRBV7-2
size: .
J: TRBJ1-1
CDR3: CASSLTGVTEAFF
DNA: TGTGCCAGCAGCTTAACAGGGGTAACTGAAGCTTTCTTT

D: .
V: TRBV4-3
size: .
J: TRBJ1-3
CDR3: CASSRPGGSGNTIYF
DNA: TGCGCCAGCAGCCGACCTGGGGGCTCTGGAAACACCATATATTTT

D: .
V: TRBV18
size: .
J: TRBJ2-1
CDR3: CASQGFGNEQFF
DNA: TGTGCCAGCCAGGGGTTCGGGAATGAGCAGTTCTTC

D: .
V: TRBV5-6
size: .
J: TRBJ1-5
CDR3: CASSLGGHNQPQHF
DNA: TGTGCCAGCAGCTTGGGAGGCCACAATCAGCCCCAGCATTTT

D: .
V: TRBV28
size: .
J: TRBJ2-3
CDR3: CASSPGAPWGSTQYF
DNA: TGTGCCAGCAGCCCCGGGGCCCCCTGGGGAAGTACGCAGTATTTT

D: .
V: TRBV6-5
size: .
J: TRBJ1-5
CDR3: CASSYSIQSNQPQHF
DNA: TGTGCCAGCAGTTACTCGATTCAAAGCAATCAGCCCCAGCATTTT

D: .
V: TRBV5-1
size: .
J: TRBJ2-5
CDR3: CASSPQGWGDETQYF
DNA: TGCGCCAGCAGCCCACAGGGATGGGGCGATGAGACCCAGTACTTC

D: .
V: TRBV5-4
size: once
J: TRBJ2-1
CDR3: CASSSGPDAYNEQFF
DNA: TGTGCCAGCAGCTCGGGACCGGACGCCTACAATGAGCAGTTCTTC

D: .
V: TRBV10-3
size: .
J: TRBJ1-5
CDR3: CATGPWNQPQHF
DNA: TGTGCCACAGGACCCTGGAATCAGCCCCAGCATTTT

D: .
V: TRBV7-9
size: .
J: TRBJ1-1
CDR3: CASSLGQGVEAFF
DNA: TGTGCCAGCAGCTTAGGGCAGGGCGTTGAAGCTTTCTTT

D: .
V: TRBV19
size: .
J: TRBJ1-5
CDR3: CASSTRQYNQPQHF
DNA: TGTGCCAGTAGTACCAGACAGTACAATCAGCCCCAGCATTTT

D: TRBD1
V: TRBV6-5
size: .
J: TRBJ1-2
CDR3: CASSYRQGNYGYTF
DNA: TGTGCCAGCAGTTACAGACAGGGCAACTATGGCTACACCTTC

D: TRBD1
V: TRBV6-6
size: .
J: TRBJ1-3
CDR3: CASSYFRDSSRPTIYF
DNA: TGTGCCAGCAGTTATTTCCGGGACAGTTCTCGCCCCACCATATATTTT

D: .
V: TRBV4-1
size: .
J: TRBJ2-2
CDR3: CASSHPWRGAGELFF
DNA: TGCGCCAGCAGCCATCCGTGGAGGGGGGCCGGGGAGCTGTTTTTT

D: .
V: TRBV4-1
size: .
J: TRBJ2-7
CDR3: CASSPDFFKVYEQYF
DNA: TGCGCCAGCAGCCCCGACTTCTTTAAGGTATACGAGCAGTACTTC

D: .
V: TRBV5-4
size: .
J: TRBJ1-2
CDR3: CASSPRVGARDYDYTF
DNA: TGTGCCAGCAGCCCTCGGGTGGGGGCCAGAGACTATGACTACACCTTC